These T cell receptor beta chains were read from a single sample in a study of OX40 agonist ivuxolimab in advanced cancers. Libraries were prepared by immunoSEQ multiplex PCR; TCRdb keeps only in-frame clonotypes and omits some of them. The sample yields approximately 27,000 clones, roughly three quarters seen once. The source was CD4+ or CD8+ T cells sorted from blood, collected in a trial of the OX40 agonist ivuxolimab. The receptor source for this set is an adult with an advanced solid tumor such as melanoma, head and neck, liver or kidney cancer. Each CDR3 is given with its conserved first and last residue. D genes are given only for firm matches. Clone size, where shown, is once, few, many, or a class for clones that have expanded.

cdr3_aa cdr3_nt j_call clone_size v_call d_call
CASSLATYSGNTIYF TGTGCCAGCAGCTTAGCAACCTACTCTGGAAACACCATATATTTT TRBJ1-3 . TRBV7-9 .
CASSVAMTGNTEAFF TGTGCCAGCAGCGTAGCCATGACAGGGAACACTGAAGCTTTCTTT TRBJ1-1 . TRBV9 .
CASSDRGLTEAFF TGTGCCAGCAGCGACAGGGGGCTCACTGAAGCTTTCTTT TRBJ1-1 . TRBV7-9 TRBD1
CSVGTGGAFF TGCAGCGTTGGAACAGGTGGTGCTTTCTTT TRBJ1-1 . TRBV29-1 .
CAWKGDSSYNEQFF TGTGCCTGGAAGGGGGACTCCTCCTACAATGAGCAGTTCTTC TRBJ2-1 . TRBV30 .
CASTLSSSYNSPLHF TGTGCCAGCACCTTGAGTAGCTCCTATAATTCACCCCTCCACTTT TRBJ1-6 . TRBV27 .
CASSPSRRGTGKTGELFF TGTGCCAGCAGCCCCTCTAGGCGGGGGACAGGGAAAACCGGGGAGCTGTTTTTT TRBJ2-2 . TRBV11-2 TRBD1
CASSYRPGASGEKLFF TGTGCCAGCAGTTACAGACCGGGGGCTTCTGGGGAAAAACTGTTTTTT TRBJ1-4 once TRBV6-5 .
CASSQVVGYSAFF TGCGCCAGCAGCCAAGTAGTGGGGTACTCGGCTTTCTTT TRBJ1-1 . TRBV4-1 .
CASSEDTYGYEQYF TGTGCCAGCAGTGAAGACACGTATGGCTACGAGCAGTACTTC TRBJ2-7 . TRBV6-1 .
CASMSSGNTIYF TGTGCCAGTATGAGCTCTGGAAACACCATATATTTT TRBJ1-3 . TRBV19 .
CASSIEQGGTYEQYF TGTGCCAGCAGCATCGAACAGGGGGGTACCTACGAGCAGTACTTC TRBJ2-7 . TRBV7-7 TRBD1
CASSLEFYGETNYGYTF TGTGCCAGCAGCTTAGAATTCTACGGTGAAACTAACTATGGCTACACCTTC TRBJ1-2 . TRBV7-3 .
CASGHFGSPLHF TGTGCCAGCGGCCATTTCGGTTCACCCCTCCACTTT TRBJ1-6 . TRBV2 .
CASSLGPLQGTTNEKLFF TGTGCCAGCAGCTTAGGCCCTTTACAGGGCACAACTAATGAAAAACTGTTTTTT TRBJ1-4 . TRBV7-6 .
CASSLGGSGEAFF TGTGCCAGCAGCTTAGGAGGATCGGGGGAAGCTTTCTTT TRBJ1-1 . TRBV11-3 .
CASSGVLGGYYGYTF TGTGCCAGCAGCGGAGTCCTAGGGGGTTACTATGGCTACACCTTC TRBJ1-2 . TRBV9 .
CASSGRGRPNEKLFF TGTGCCAGCAGTGGCAGGGGGCGTCCTAATGAAAAACTGTTTTTT TRBJ1-4 . TRBV2 TRBD1
CASSVARGLDTEAFF TGTGCCAGCAGCGTAGCCCGAGGGCTCGACACTGAAGCTTTCTTT TRBJ1-1 . TRBV11-2 .
CASSESGYYGYTF TGTGCCAGCAGTGAATCAGGGTACTATGGCTACACCTTC TRBJ1-2 once TRBV25-1 .
CASSSGTGEYEQYF TGTGCCAGCAGCTCCGGGACAGGGGAGTACGAGCAGTACTTC TRBJ2-7 . TRBV5-6 TRBD1
CASSISSGGIDEQFF TGTGCCAGTAGTATATCTAGCGGGGGTATTGATGAGCAGTTCTTC TRBJ2-1 few TRBV19 TRBD2
CASSLREKLFF TGTGCCAGCAGCTTAAGGGAAAAACTGTTTTTT TRBJ1-4 . TRBV7-9 .
CASSPEERGSYEQYF TGTGCCAGCAGCCCCGAAGAAAGGGGGTCCTACGAGCAGTACTTC TRBJ2-7 . TRBV7-2 .
CAWSPGQPTNEKLFF TGTGCCTGGAGTCCAGGACAACCAACTAATGAAAAACTGTTTTTT TRBJ1-4 . TRBV30 .
CAWSISSLYEQYF TGTGCCTGGAGTATAAGTAGCCTCTACGAGCAGTACTTC TRBJ2-7 few TRBV30 .
CASSQAGGMNTEAFF TGCGCCAGCAGCCAAGCAGGGGGGATGAACACTGAAGCTTTCTTT TRBJ1-1 medium-sized TRBV4-1 TRBD1
CASSPAGPPLNTEAFF TGTGCCAGCAGCCCGGCAGGGCCTCCATTGAACACTGAAGCTTTCTTT TRBJ1-1 . TRBV7-2 .
CASSPAGRSEKLFF TGTGCCAGCAGCCCGGCGGGGAGGAGTGAAAAACTGTTTTTT TRBJ1-4 . TRBV5-6 .
CASSLAVGLGDGYTF TGTGCCAGCAGCTTAGCTGTCGGACTCGGAGATGGCTACACCTTC TRBJ1-2 . TRBV7-9 .
CASSPGPGSEQYF TGTGCCAGCAGCCCGGGACCAGGGAGCGAGCAGTACTTC TRBJ2-7 once TRBV5-1 .
CASSPQGQGLPGNTIYF TGTGCCAGCAGCCCCCAGGGACAGGGACTTCCCGGAAACACCATATATTTT TRBJ1-3 . TRBV11-2 TRBD1
CASRREAYNEQFF TGTGCCAGCAGGAGGGAGGCATACAATGAGCAGTTCTTC TRBJ2-1 . TRBV5-8 .
CASRPTELYEQYF TGTGCCAGCAGACCGACGGAACTGTACGAGCAGTACTTC TRBJ2-7 few TRBV6-5 .
CASSLDGTPENYEQYF TGTGCCAGCAGTTTGGATGGGACGCCTGAGAACTACGAGCAGTACTTC TRBJ2-7 once TRBV27 .
CASSGGQGYGYTF TGTGCCAGCAGTGGCGGCCAGGGCTATGGCTACACCTTC TRBJ1-2 . TRBV6-5 .
CASSLETDTQYF TGTGCCAGCAGCTTAGAAACAGATACGCAGTATTTT TRBJ2-3 . TRBV7-9 .
CASSLSRGDEAFF TGTGCCAGCAGCTTATCCCGTGGGGATGAAGCTTTCTTT TRBJ1-1 . TRBV7-3 .
CASIGKVRGELFF TGTGCCAGCATAGGGAAGGTGCGCGGGGAGCTGTTTTTT TRBJ2-2 . TRBV5-6 .
CASSPPGVASSYEQYF TGTGCCAGCAGCCCTCCCGGGGTGGCGAGCTCCTACGAGCAGTACTTC TRBJ2-7 . TRBV7-9 .
CASSATTSRIRDNLYGYTF TGTGCCAGCAGCGCCACAACCAGCCGAATCCGGGACAACTTGTATGGCTACACCTTC TRBJ1-2 few TRBV9 .
CASSYSGRQFF TGTGCCAGCAGTTACTCGGGGAGGCAGTTCTTC TRBJ2-1 . TRBV6-5 .
CASSLGQPINYGYTF TGTGCCAGCAGCTTGGGGCAGCCGATTAACTATGGCTACACCTTC TRBJ1-2 once TRBV5-5 .
CAWSGGLAGVSYEQYF TGTGCCTGGAGTGGGGGACTAGCGGGAGTGAGCTACGAGCAGTACTTC TRBJ2-7 . TRBV30 TRBD2
CASGPDSPIRTEAFF TGTGCTAGTGGCCCGGACAGCCCTATAAGGACTGAAGCTTTCTTT TRBJ1-1 . TRBV12-5 .
CASSSTGVANYGYTF TGTGCCAGCAGCTCTACAGGGGTAGCTAACTATGGCTACACCTTC TRBJ1-2 . TRBV7-9 TRBD1
CASSPLAGGNSYEQYF TGTGCCAGCTCACCATTGGCAGGGGGAAATTCCTACGAGCAGTACTTC TRBJ2-7 few TRBV18 TRBD1
CAGTPQGENTIYF TGTGCCGGCACCCCGCAGGGGGAAAACACCATATATTTT TRBJ1-3 . TRBV5-6 TRBD1
CAIRLGTSPLHF TGTGCCATCCGGCTAGGGACTTCACCCCTCCACTTT TRBJ1-6 few TRBV7-9 .
CASSGGWNPLGYTF TGTGCCAGCAGTGGCGGGTGGAACCCGCTAGGCTACACCTTC TRBJ1-2 . TRBV27 .
CASSLGTPVGPLHF TGTGCCAGCAGCTTGGGGACACCGGTGGGACCCCTCCACTTT TRBJ1-6 . TRBV5-4 .
CASSLLAVNTGELFF TGCGCCAGCAGCTTGCTAGCGGTGAACACCGGGGAGCTGTTTTTT TRBJ2-2 . TRBV5-1 TRBD2
CASSQLMGSGGYTF TGTGCCAGCAGCCAATTGATGGGGTCAGGGGGCTACACCTTC TRBJ1-2 few TRBV16 .
CASSLGGQGIDWPQHF TGTGCCAGCAGTCTAGGGGGACAGGGGATAGATTGGCCCCAGCATTTT TRBJ1-5 few TRBV27 TRBD1
CASKHSGRELAGLQETQYF TGTGCTTCGAAGCATAGTGGCAGGGAACTAGCGGGGCTTCAAGAGACCCAGTACTTC TRBJ2-5 . TRBV30 TRBD2